This T cell receptor beta chain was retrieved from a study of blood T cell repertoires in COVID-19. About the research overall: Researchers got acute and convalescent COVID-19 samples from the United States, Italy and Spain. PBMCs, B-cell-depleted T cells, or T cells were the source of the cDNA or gDNA that made up the material.

Per germline, CDR1 LGHDT and CDR2 YNNKEL (reference sequence). The length of the CDR3 is 15 residues. Trimming took 5 bases from V and 1 from J; bases not matched to a gene: 3. Sequencing was performed with immunoSEQ multiplex PCR; in TCRdb, only in-frame clones are kept and a portion is missing. The sample yields some 240,000 clones, roughly 82% seen once. The material sequenced was peripheral blood. The chain is built from TRBV3-1 (or the pseudogene TRBV3-2) and TRBJ1-3, with TRBD1 matching over 9 bases. This TCR came from a man aged 45-65 years with active or convalescent COVID-19. The CDR3 spells CASSLGTGSGNTIYF. The CDR3 coding sequence is TGTGCCAGCAGCTTAGGGACAGGGTCTGGAAACACCATATATTTT.